This T cell receptor (beta chain) was sequenced in a study of spatial heterogeneity in lung cancer. Overall study context: For the average unique TCR and UMI combination, more than 8.5 occurrences appeared in raw reads.

Every TCR cDNA molecule bore its own unique molecular identifier. Each CDR3 protein gets one entry after TCRdb re-called the 5' RACE reads with MiXCR. In the table there are roughly 8,400 distinct CDR3 sequences, approximately 12% of which are singletons. Study observations and caveats: Expanded intratumoral alpha and beta TCR counts tracked tumor mutation counts.

Noted time point: sample taken at primary tumor resection. Unsorted whole RNA samples from tumor, nontumor lung or frozen PBMC were sequenced. This clonotype turned up a few times. The antigen is undetermined. This CDR3 is built from 15 residues. J gave up 4 bases and V 2 bases, and 6 bases lay outside the gene matches. Looked up from germline, CDR1 is MNHNY and CDR2 is SVGAGI (reference sequence). The rearrangement joins TRBV6-6 to TRBJ1-1, with 8 positions matching TRBD1. The clonotype originates from a male donor with early-stage non-small cell lung cancer. Specimen: lung tumor tissue, collected at surgery. The CDR3 bases are TGTGCCAGCAGTTACGGACAGGGAGGCAGCACTGAAGCTTTCTTT. Translation: CASSYGQGGSTEAFF.